These 13 T cell receptor beta chains were sequenced from one sample in a study of T-cell reconstitution after alpha-beta-depleted transplantation in children. TCRbeta library preparation incorporated unique molecular identifiers. From the PCR reads, TCRdb called clonotypes with MiXCR, one entry per CDR3 protein. The sample holds under 350,000 distinct CDR3 sequences; over 8% are singletons and the top ten take around a tenth. The sample was PBMCs from the stem cell graft donor, taken from the stem cell graft. All receptors come from a human donor who donated a stem cell graft to a child with SCID.

This clonotype came up a few times. The rearrangement links TRBV25-1 to TRBJ2-3, with 9 bases identical to TRBD1. V trimming: 5 bases; J trimming: 0 bases; junction bases outside the gene matches: 18. The CDR3 contains 20 residues. Germline V lookup: CDR1 MGHDK, CDR2 SYGVNS. CDR3 DNA sequence: TGTGCCAGCAGTCGACCTTCCGGACAGGGGAAGCTTCTAAGCACAGATACGCAGTATTTT. It codes for CASSRPSGQGKLLSTDTQYF.

This clonotype was seen at least ten times. V gene TRBV12-3 or TRBV12-4 combines with J gene TRBJ1-3; D gene uncertain. CDR3 length: 16 amino acids. V gave up 4 bases and J gave up 2 bases, with 15 bases separating them. The CDR3 protein is CASSSGPSLAGNTIYF. CDR3 coding DNA: TGTGCCAGCAGTTCGGGCCCTAGCCTGGCTGGAAACACCATATATTTT.

Comment on this clonotype: A much bigger clone sits one base away, suggesting this may be a read error. The genes are TRBV20-1 and TRBJ2-1, with D perhaps given as TRBD1 or TRBD2 (6 bases each). Deletions cut 3 bases from V and 3 bases from J, with 15 bases between. The germline gives CDR1 DFQATT, CDR2 SNEGSKA (reference sequence). There are 15 residues in the CDR3. The CDR3 spells CSASGGPSYYNEQFF. In DNA form, the CDR3 reads TGCAGTGCTAGCGGGGGCCCGAGCTACTACAATGAGCAGTTCTTC.

This chain connects TRBV10-1 to TRBJ2-7; 9 bases align to TRBD1. The CDR3 runs 16 residues. Germline-derived CDR1 and CDR2 are WNHNN and SYGVQD (reference sequence). The ends lost 4 bases at V and 4 bases at J; junction bases unmatched: 11. The CDR3 coding sequence is TGCGCCAGCAGTGCTGGGACAGGGCGTTCGTCATACGAGCAGTACTTC. Amino acid sequence: CASSAGTGRSSYEQYF.

The chain joins TRBV3-1 to TRBJ2-5, with D unclear. Trimming cost V 4 bases and J 4 bases, with 10 bases left between them. Germline V lookup: CDR1 LGHDT, CDR2 YNNKEL (reference sequence). CDR3 length: 13 residues. CDR3 DNA: TGTGCCAGCAGCCTAAGTCTATCAGAGACCCAGTACTTC. Translation gives CASSLSLSETQYF.

J is TRBJ2-3 and V is TRBV7-9, with D perhaps TRBD1 (6 bases). The CDR3 contains 13 residues. Germline CDR1 SEHNR, CDR2 FQNEAQ (reference sequence). Trimming took off 5 bases at V and 6 bases at J, with 12 bases between the two ends. CDR3 DNA: TGTGCCAGCAGCCGATTCCAGGGGGATACGCAGTATTTT. This translates into CASSRFQGDTQYF.

There are a few counts of this clonotype. The gene calls are TRBV5-1 and TRBJ2-2, with D maybe TRBD2 (5 bases). CDR3 size: 15 residues. Germline loops: CDR1 SGHRS, CDR2 YFSETQ. The germline V and J ends were trimmed by 1 base and 0 bases, with 7 bases remaining between them. Here the CDR3 reads CASSLPSTNTGELFF. The CDR3 DNA sequence: TGCGCCAGCAGCTTGCCTAGCACGAACACCGGGGAGCTGTTTTTT.

This clonotype was counted only a few times. V usage is TRBV5-1 and J usage is TRBJ1-5; D perhaps matches TRBD1 (6 bases). Germline V gene data show CDR1 as SGHRS and CDR2 as YFSETQ. The CDR3 contains 15 residues. Trimming stripped 0 bases from V and 3 bases from J, with 10 bases between. CDR3 bases: TGCGCCAGCAGCTTGGTAGGGGGAACCAATCAGCCCCAGCATTTT. As protein: CASSLVGGTNQPQHF.

The chain employs TRBV6-1 and TRBJ2-1; 12 bases line up with TRBD2. With V trimmed by 3 bases and J by 8 bases, 5 bases remained unmatched. The germline gives CDR1 MNHNS, CDR2 SASEGT. This CDR3 spans 15 amino acids. CDR3 coding DNA: TGTGCCAGCAGTGAGACTAGCGGGGGATTGCATGAGCAGTTCTTC. Translation gives CASSETSGGLHEQFF.

This clonotype came up a few times. This chain connects TRBV2 to TRBJ2-7; no firm D call. The germline V gene encodes CDR1 SNHLY and CDR2 FYNNEI. The CDR3 is 11 amino acids. Trimming removed 7 bases from V and 0 bases from J, with 4 bases in between. CDR3 sequence: CASISSYEQYF. The DNA of the CDR3 is TGTGCCAGCATAAGCTCCTACGAGCAGTACTTC.

The V gene is TRBV12-3 or TRBV12-4, the J gene TRBJ1-6, with TRBD1 matching over 9 bases. The CDR3 runs to 14 residues. V trimming: 3 bases; J trimming: 8 bases; junction bases outside the gene matches: 2. The CDR3 nucleotides read TGTGCCAGCAGTTTCCGGGACAGGGATTCACCCCTCCACTTT. It translates to CASSFRDRDSPLHF.

This clonotype was seen only a few times. V is TRBV6-5 and J is TRBJ2-5; D not resolved. This CDR3 spans 13 amino acids. Germline-derived CDR1 and CDR2 are MNHEY and SVGAGI. Trimming pared 2 bases from V and 5 bases from J, leaving 9 bases between. Here the CDR3 reads CASSYSVVETQYF. The CDR3 nucleotides are TGTGCCAGCAGTTACAGCGTGGTTGAGACCCAGTACTTC.

The chain couples TRBV18 to TRBJ2-6; 10 bases fit TRBD1. This CDR3 has 17 residues. Germline trimming cut 6 bases from V and 1 base from J; bases unmatched to any gene: 6. Germline V gives CDR1 KGHSH, CDR2 LQKENI. This chain's CDR3 is CASSTGTGVSGANVLTF. The CDR3 DNA reads as TGTGCCAGCTCGACCGGGACAGGGGTATCTGGGGCCAACGTCCTGACTTTC.